This TCR beta chain was identified in a study of a mutant IDH1 vaccine in newly diagnosed glioma. As to time point: week 11, during vaccination. Each vaccine dose was 300 ug of mutant IDH1 20-mer peptide, with topical imiquimod. The method was immunoSEQ multiplex PCR; TCRdb's version includes in-frame clones alone and lacks a portion of them. The data show 20,000 to 25,000 clones, about 70% seen once. After removal of 0 bases from V and 4 bases from J, the junction contained 4 bases not matched to a gene. The CDR3 spans 15 residues. CDR1 LGHNA and CDR2 YSLEER come from the germline V gene. Turning to this clone: Its antigen is not identified.

Sequences were derived from peripheral blood mononuclear cells (PBMCs), sampled from a glioma patient whose treatment included an IDH1 peptide vaccine. This receptor was obtained from a man aged 18 to 30 with glioma. Some clones in this sample may be carry-over from other donors' samples. J is TRBJ2-7 and V is TRBV4-3; 9 bases match TRBD1. CDR3 residues: CASSQDWDREYEQYF. The CDR3 coding sequence is TGCGCCAGCAGCCAAGATTGGGACAGGGAGTACGAGCAGTACTTC.